Included here is one T cell receptor beta chain sequence, with context. The antigen is unknown. The entry originates in a study of T cell responses to AZD1222 COVID-19 vaccine. General study findings and limits: The peak T cell response came first, and repertoires were sampled only after it. Among those given AZD1222, only five to seven were seropositive at baseline. Spike was spanned by vaccine-associated CD4 TCRs, which were dominant at 160-218 and 743-854. Donors skewed white British and female; clonal diversity was possibly underestimated.

Only in-frame clones appear in the TCRdb table, and some are missing; sequencing was by immunoSEQ multiplex PCR. The sample lists 120,000 or so clones; 80% to 90% were seen once. The sequence derives from an adult in good health. Source: peripheral blood, taken on day 0 of AZD1222 vaccination.

The CDR3 region has the DNA TGTGCCAGCAGCTTGGAGGCTAGCGGGGATATCGCCTGGGGGCAGTACTTC. Amino acids: CASSLEASGDIAWGQYF. The rearrangement links TRBV5-6 to TRBJ2-7; 9 bases map to TRBD2. V gave up 0 bases and J gave up 9 bases; unmatched junction bases: 16. CDR1 is SGHDT and CDR2 is YYEEEE in the germline V gene. The CDR3 is 17 residues long. Full variable domain (outside the CDR3, taken from reference TRBV5-6 and TRBJ2-7): DAGVTQSPTHLIKTRGQQVTLRCSPKSGHDTVSWYQQALGQGPQFIFQYYEEEERQRGNFPDRFSGHQFPNYSSELNVNALLLGDSALYLCASSLEASGDIAWGQYFGPGTRLTVT.